The clone carrying this T cell receptor beta chain has just a few counts. The sample belongs to a study of T cells of healthy individuals. V lost 4 bases and J 4 bases, leaving 14 bases between the germline ends. The germline gives CDR1 SGHRS, CDR2 YFSETQ. The CDR3 totals 14 residues. TCRdb called the 5' RACE reads again in MiXCR, with one record for every CDR3 protein. The data hold 50,000 to 55,000 distinct CDR3 sequences, with roughly 14% observed a single time. This TCR was recovered from a human donor in good health. This chain uses TRBV5-1 with TRBJ1-2; D uncertain. The CDR3 region has the DNA TGCGCCAGCAGCGGGCAGCGTTCCTCCTATGGCTACACCTTC. Its protein product is CASSGQRSSYGYTF.